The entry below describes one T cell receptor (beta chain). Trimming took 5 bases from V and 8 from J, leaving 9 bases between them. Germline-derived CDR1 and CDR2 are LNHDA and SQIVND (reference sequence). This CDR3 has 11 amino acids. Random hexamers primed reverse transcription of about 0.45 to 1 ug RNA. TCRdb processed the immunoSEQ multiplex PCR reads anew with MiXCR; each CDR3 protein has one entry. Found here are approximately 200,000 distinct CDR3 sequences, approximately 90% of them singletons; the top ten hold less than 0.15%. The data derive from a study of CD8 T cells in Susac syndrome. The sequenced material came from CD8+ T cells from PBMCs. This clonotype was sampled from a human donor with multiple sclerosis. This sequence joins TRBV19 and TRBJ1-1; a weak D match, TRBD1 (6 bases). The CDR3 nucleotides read TGTGCCAGTAGTGACACAGGGGAAGCTTTCTTT. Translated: CASSDTGEAFF.